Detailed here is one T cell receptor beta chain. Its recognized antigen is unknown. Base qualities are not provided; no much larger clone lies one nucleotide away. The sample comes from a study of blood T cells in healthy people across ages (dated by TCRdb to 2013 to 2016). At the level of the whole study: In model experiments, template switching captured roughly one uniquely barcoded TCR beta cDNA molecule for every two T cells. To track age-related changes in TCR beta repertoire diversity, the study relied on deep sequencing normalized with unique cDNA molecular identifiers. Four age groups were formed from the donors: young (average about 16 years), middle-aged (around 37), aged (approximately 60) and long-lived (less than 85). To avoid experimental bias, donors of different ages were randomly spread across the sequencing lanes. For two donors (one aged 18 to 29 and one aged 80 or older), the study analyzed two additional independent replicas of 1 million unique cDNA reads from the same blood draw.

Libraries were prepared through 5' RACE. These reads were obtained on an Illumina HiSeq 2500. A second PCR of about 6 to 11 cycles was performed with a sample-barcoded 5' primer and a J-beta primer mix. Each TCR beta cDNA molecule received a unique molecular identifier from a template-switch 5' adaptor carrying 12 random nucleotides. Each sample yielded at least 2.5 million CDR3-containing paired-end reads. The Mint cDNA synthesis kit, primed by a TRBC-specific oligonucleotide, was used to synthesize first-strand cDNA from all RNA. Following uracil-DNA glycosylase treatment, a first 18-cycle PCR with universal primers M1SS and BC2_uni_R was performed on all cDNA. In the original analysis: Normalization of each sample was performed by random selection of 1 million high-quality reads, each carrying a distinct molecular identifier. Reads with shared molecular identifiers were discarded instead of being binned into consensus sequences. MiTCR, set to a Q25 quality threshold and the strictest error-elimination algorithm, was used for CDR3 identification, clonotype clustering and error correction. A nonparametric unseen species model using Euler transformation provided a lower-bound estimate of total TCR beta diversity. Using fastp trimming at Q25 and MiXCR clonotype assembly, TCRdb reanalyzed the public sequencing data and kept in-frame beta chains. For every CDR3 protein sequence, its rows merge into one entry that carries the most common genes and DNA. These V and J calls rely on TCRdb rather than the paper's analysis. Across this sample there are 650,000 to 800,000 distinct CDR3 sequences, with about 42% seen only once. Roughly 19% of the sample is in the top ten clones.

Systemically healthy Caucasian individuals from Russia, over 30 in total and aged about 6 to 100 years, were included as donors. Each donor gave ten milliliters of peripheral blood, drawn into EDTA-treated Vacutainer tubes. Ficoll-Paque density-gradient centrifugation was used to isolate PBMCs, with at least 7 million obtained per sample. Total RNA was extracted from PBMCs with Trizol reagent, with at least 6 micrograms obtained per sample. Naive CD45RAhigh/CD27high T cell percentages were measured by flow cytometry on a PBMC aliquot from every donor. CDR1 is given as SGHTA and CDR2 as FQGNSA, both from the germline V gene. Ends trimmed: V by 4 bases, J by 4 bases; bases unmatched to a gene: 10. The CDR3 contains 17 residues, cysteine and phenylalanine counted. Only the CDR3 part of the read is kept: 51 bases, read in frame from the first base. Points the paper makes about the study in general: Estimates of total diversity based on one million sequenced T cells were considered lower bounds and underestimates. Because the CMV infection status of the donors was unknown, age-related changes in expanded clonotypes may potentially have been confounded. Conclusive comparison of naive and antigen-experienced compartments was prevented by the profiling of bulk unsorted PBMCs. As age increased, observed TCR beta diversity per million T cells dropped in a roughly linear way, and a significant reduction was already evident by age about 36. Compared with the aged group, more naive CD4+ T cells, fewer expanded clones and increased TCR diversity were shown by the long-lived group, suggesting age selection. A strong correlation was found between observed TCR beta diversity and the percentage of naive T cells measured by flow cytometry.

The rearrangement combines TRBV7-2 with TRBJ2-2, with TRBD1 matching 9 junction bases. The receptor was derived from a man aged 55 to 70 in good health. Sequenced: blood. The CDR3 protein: CASSSPPGQGPTGELFF. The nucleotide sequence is TGTGCCAGCAGCTCACCTCCGGGACAGGGTCCCACCGGGGAGCTGTTTTTT. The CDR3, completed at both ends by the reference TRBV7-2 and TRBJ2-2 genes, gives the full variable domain GAGVSQSPSNKVTEKGKDVELRCDPISGHTALYWYRQSLGQGLEFLIYFQGNSAPDKSGLPSDRFSAERTGGSVSTLTIQRTQQEDSAVYLCASSSPPGQGPTGELFFGEGSRLTVL.